This T cell receptor (beta chain) originates from a study of blood T cell repertoires in COVID-19. About the study: T cells, B-cell-depleted T cells, or PBMCs supplied cDNA or gDNA.

TCRdb keeps only in-frame clones here, not all; method: immunoSEQ multiplex PCR. The sample yields over 200,000 clones, 70% to 90% seen once. V shed 5 bases and J shed 1 base, with 8 bases lying between them. CDR3 length: 13 amino acids. Sequenced sample: peripheral blood. V and J are TRBV12-3 or TRBV12-4 and TRBJ1-2; D is unclear. The clonotype originates from a man aged 30 to 45 with COVID-19, enrolled during active disease. CDR3 DNA: TGTGCCAGCAGTCCCGTGAGTAACTATGGCTACACCTTC. The encoded protein is CASSPVSNYGYTF.